The 24 T cell receptor beta chains below were found in one sample sequenced in a study of T cells in women clearing cervical HPV infection. Repertoires were generated with immunoSEQ multiplex PCR, while TCRdb's copy carries only in-frame clones and drops some. Its table records fewer than 35,000 clones. The sample was blood buffy coat. The receptor set was obtained from a woman aged 18 to 75 with a cervical HPV16 infection that either progressed to CIN3+ or cleared (not recorded which).

Notes on this clone: Read data end 3 residues before the CDR3 end; the end is taken from the germline J gene. The chain joins TRBV4-2 to TRBJ1-4; D might be TRBD1 (6 bases). V lost 0 bases and J lost 8, with 13 bases in between. This CDR3 comprises 15 residues. The germline CDR1 and CDR2 sequences are LGHNA and YNFKEQ. CDR3 loop: CASSQDGRGDEKLFF. Incomplete CDR3 DNA: TGTGCCAGCAGCCAAGATGGCAGGGGAGACGAAAAA.

Points on this clone: Sequencing ends 3 residues short of the CDR3 end; the germline J gene provides the rest. The rearrangement links TRBV10-3 to TRBJ1-4; 8 nucleotides align to TRBD1. Germline loops: CDR1 ENHRY, CDR2 SYGVKD. The CDR3 runs 15 residues. This CDR3 reads CAISTIGQGQGKLFF. The CDR3 bases that were read are TGTGCCATCAGCACCATTGGACAGGGCCAGGGGAAA.

Comment on this clone: The read is 3 residues too short to cover the CDR3 end, so that end is filled in from the germline J gene. The chain couples TRBV18 to TRBJ1-2; tentatively, D is TRBD1 (6 bases). The germline V gene encodes CDR1 KGHSH and CDR2 LQKENI. The CDR3 sequence is 14 residues long. CDR3 amino acids: CASSPPDSYYDYTF. Incomplete CDR3 DNA: TGTGCCAGCTCACCACCGGACAGCTACTACGAC.

A remark on this clone: The CDR3 extends 3 residues past the end of the read, so its final part is completed from the germline J gene. The chain combines TRBV7-3 with TRBJ2-3; 9 bases line up with TRBD2. This CDR3 comprises 16 residues. Germline CDR1 reads SGHTA; CDR2 reads FQGTGA. The DNA read from the CDR3 is TGTGCCAGCAGCGTCGCGGGGGGGACTTCAGGAGAGACG. This translates into CASSVAGGTSGET. The CDR3 reads in full as CASSVAGGTSGETQYF.

Notes on this clone: The read ends 3 residues early relative to the CDR3; the germline J gene fills the gap. J is TRBJ2-2 and V is TRBV2, with D possibly matching TRBD1 (8 bases). Germline loops: CDR1 SNHLY, CDR2 FYNNEI. The CDR3 spans 17 residues. CDR3 DNA (partial): TGTGCCAGCAGACAGGGGGAGGGCTCTACAACTAATGAAAAG. This sequence encodes CASRQGEGSTTNEK. The entire CDR3 sequence reads CASRQGEGSTTNEKLFF. Together with reference TRBV2 and TRBJ2-2, the CDR3 gives the full variable domain: EPEVTQTPSHQVTQMGQEVILRCVPISNHLYFYWYRQILGQKVEFLVSFYNNEISEKSEIFDDQFSVERPDGSNFTLKIRSTKLEDSAMYFCASRQGEGSTTNEKLFFGEGSRLTVL.

To note about this clone: The observed sequence ends 3 residues before the CDR3 terminus, with the missing tail filled in from the germline J gene. The chain has TRBV11-2 and TRBJ1-1; TRBD1 agrees at 7 bases. The CDR3 contains 13 residues. The J segment lost 3 bases and the V segment lost 2 bases, leaving 0 bases of the junction unmatched. Per germline, CDR1 SGHAT and CDR2 FQNNGV. The sequenced CDR3 bases are TGTGCCAGCAGCTTACAGGGGGACACTGAA. It encodes CASSLQGDTE. The whole CDR3 sequence reads CASSLQGDTEAFF.

As to this clone: The read ends 3 residues early relative to the CDR3; the germline J gene fills the gap. The V gene is TRBV18, the J gene TRBJ1-1; the D is unclear. Trimming pared 2 bases from V and 4 bases from J, leaving 11 bases between. Germline assignment: CDR1 KGHSH and CDR2 LQKENI. This CDR3 has 14 amino acids. The covered CDR3 bases are TGTGCCAGCTCACCAGTAAGCGGGATCACTGAA. This gives the protein CASSPVSGITE. The whole CDR3 is CASSPVSGITEAFF.

Remarks on this clone: Read sequence stops 3 residues before the CDR3 end, and the germline J gene provides the missing end. V and J are TRBV29-1 and TRBJ2-2, with TRBD2 as a possible D gene (5 bases). Trimming pared 1 base from V and 6 bases from J, leaving 12 bases between. This CDR3 has 14 residues. Per germline, CDR1 SQVTM and CDR2 ANQGSEA. CDR3 loop: CSVEVRTGAGELFF. CDR3 DNA (partial): TGCAGCGTTGAAGTCCGGACTGGGGCCGGGGAG.

A note on this clone: The read is 3 residues too short to cover the CDR3 end, so that end is filled in from the germline J gene. The sample carries other DNA sequences with the same CDR3. This chain links TRBV18 with TRBJ2-7; 14 bases are shared with TRBD2. Unmatched junction bases numbered 6, after V lost 0 bases and J lost 5 bases. The CDR3 totals 17 residues. Germline values: CDR1 KGHSH, CDR2 LQKENI. The CDR3 here is CASSPPGTSGSRNEQYF. CDR3 DNA (partial): TGTGCCAGCTCACCACCCGGGACTAGCGGGAGTAGAAACGAG.

Considering frequency, this clone is medium-sized. The read ends 3 residues shy of where the CDR3 ends; the end is completed using the germline J gene. Other DNA sequences in the sample encode the same CDR3. V and J are TRBV5-1 and TRBJ2-5; D ambiguous. The CDR3 contains 14 residues. Germline V gene data show CDR1 as SGHRS and CDR2 as YFSETQ. Deletions cut 0 bases from V and 1 base from J, with 7 bases between. The covered CDR3 bases are TGCGCCAGCAGCTTGGTGGCCAGCCAAGAGACC. Residues: CASSLVASQET. The complete CDR3 protein is CASSLVASQETQYF.

As for this clone: The read falls 3 residues short of the CDR3 end, and the missing part is taken from the germline J gene. The chain links TRBV10-3 to TRBJ2-7, with TRBD2 as a possible D gene (5 bases). This CDR3 region has 14 residues. The V gene's germline CDR1 is ENHRY and CDR2 SYGVKD. Trimming took 4 bases from V and 0 from J, leaving 10 bases between them. CDR3: CAISVSGDSYEQYF. The covered CDR3 bases are TGTGCCATCAGTGTTTCCGGGGACTCCTACGAG.

With respect to this clone: The CDR3 goes on 3 residues after the read ends, and that part is filled in from the germline J gene. The J gene is TRBJ2-5, the V gene TRBV20-1, with D hard to call. CDR1 is DFQATT and CDR2 is SNEGSKA in the germline V gene (reference sequence). Trimming stripped 3 bases from V and 7 bases from J, with 15 bases between. The CDR3 length is 13 residues. CDR3 bases read: TGCAGTGCTAGCACCGGGTCCTTCGGGACC. Its translation is CSASTGSFGT. The full CDR3 protein is CSASTGSFGTQYF.

Concerning this clone: The CDR3 is cut off 3 residues early in the read; its end comes from the germline J gene. The chain uses TRBV29-1 and TRBJ2-1; D possibly corresponds to TRBD1 (6 bases). This CDR3 contains 15 residues. V was trimmed by 0 bases and J by 6 bases, leaving 15 bases between them. The germline CDR1 and CDR2 sequences are SQVTM and ANQGSEA. The CDR3 region is CSVEDGRGKGNEQFF. CDR3 bases read: TGCAGCGTTGAAGATGGCAGGGGTAAAGGCAATGAG.

A note on this clone: The CDR3 extends 3 residues past the end of the read, so its final part is completed from the germline J gene. The rearrangement links TRBV12-3 or TRBV12-4 to TRBJ2-7, with TRBD1 as a possible D gene (6 bases). Trimming took 4 bases from V and 3 from J, leaving 16 bases between them. CDR3 length equals 15 residues. CDR3 region: CASSSGTIRFYEQYF. The CDR3 DNA, read in part, is TGTGCCAGCAGTTCAGGGACAATTCGGTTCTACGAG.

As concerns this clone: The sequenced fragment ends 3 residues before the CDR3 boundary, so the rest is inferred from the germline J gene. The chain couples TRBV6-2 or TRBV6-3 to TRBJ1-6; maybe TRBD1 (6 bases). The V gene's germline CDR1 is MNHEY and CDR2 SVGEGT. Trimming cost V 2 bases and J 11 bases, with 19 bases left between them. The CDR3 runs to 16 residues. Incomplete CDR3 DNA: TGTGCCAGCAGTTACATCGAGCAGGGGATGAGGGCACCC. This codes for CASSYIEQGMRAP. The whole CDR3 is CASSYIEQGMRAPLHF.

As concerns this clone: Read coverage stops 3 residues before the CDR3 terminus; the germline J gene supplies the remainder. This sequence joins TRBV7-9 and TRBJ2-3; weak D call: TRBD2 (7 bases). Germline loops: CDR1 SEHNR, CDR2 FQNEAQ (reference sequence). The CDR3 spans 15 residues. The CDR3 region is CASSPMGGQNQPQYF. Incomplete CDR3 DNA: TGTGCCAGCAGCCCCATGGGGGGGCAGAATCAGCCG.

Details on this clone: The read terminates 3 residues before the CDR3 end, so the remaining end is supplied by the germline J gene. This sequence joins TRBV29-1 and TRBJ2-3; D call uncertain. Germline V gives CDR1 SQVTM, CDR2 ANQGSEA. This CDR3 has 13 residues. Trimming took off 3 bases at V and 2 bases at J, with 9 bases between the two ends. CDR3 sequence: CSVDAAYTDTQYF. The CDR3 DNA, read in part, is TGCAGCGTTGACGCGGCCTACACAGATACG.

About this clone: The sequenced fragment ends 3 residues before the CDR3 boundary, so the rest is inferred from the germline J gene. The V and J genes are TRBV29-1 and TRBJ1-1; D is ambiguous. V lost 3 bases and J 5 bases, leaving 10 bases between the germline ends. The CDR3 consists of 12 residues. Germline lookup yields CDR1 SQVTM and CDR2 ANQGSEA. The CDR3 here is CSVDTAGTEAFF. The DNA read from the CDR3 is TGCAGCGTTGATACCGCGGGGACTGAA.

The sequenced part of the CDR3 DNA is TGTGCCAGCAGCTTAGTCGGGACAGACTACGAG. Amino acid sequence: CASSLVGTDYE. The complete CDR3 reads CASSLVGTDYEQYF. The chain recombines TRBV11-2 with TRBJ2-7; 7 bases agree with TRBD1. The read ends 3 residues shy of where the CDR3 ends; the end is completed using the germline J gene. The V gene's germline CDR1 is SGHAT and CDR2 FQNNGV. V lost 1 base and J lost 3; bases outside the gene matches: 3. This CDR3 spans 14 amino acids.

Remarks on this clone: The sequenced fragment ends 3 residues before the CDR3 boundary, so the rest is inferred from the germline J gene. V usage is TRBV15 and J usage is TRBJ2-5; no clear D gene. Germline CDR1 and CDR2: LNHNV and YYDKDF (reference sequence). V lost 5 bases, J lost 3 bases, and 16 bases lay in between. This CDR3 has 15 amino acids. CDR3 sequence reads: CATSVVRSLEETQYF. Incomplete CDR3 DNA: TGTGCCACCAGCGTAGTCAGGAGCCTTGAAGAGACC.

Of note for this clone: The read terminates 3 residues ahead of where the CDR3 ends, so the germline J gene completes it. The chain uses TRBV4-1 and TRBJ2-7; 9 bases are shared with TRBD1. Trimming cost V 0 bases and J 5 bases; bases outside gene matches: 5. This CDR3 region has 15 residues. Germline V gives CDR1 MGHRA, CDR2 YSYEKL. The part of the CDR3 DNA that was read is TGCGCCAGCAGCCAAGATAAGGGGACAGGGAACGAG. Encoded protein: CASSQDKGTGNE. The whole CDR3 sequence is CASSQDKGTGNEQYF.

About this clone itself: Read sequence stops 3 residues before the CDR3 end, and the germline J gene provides the missing end. The V call is TRBV7-6, the J call TRBJ1-3, with D tentatively TRBD1 (6 bases). V dropped 5 bases and J dropped 0 bases, with 17 bases sitting between them. Germline assignment: CDR1 SGHVS and CDR2 FNYEAQ. This CDR3 contains 17 residues. The CDR3 DNA, read in part, is TGTGCCAGCAGCAATTCCGGGACACCGAGCTCTGGAAACACC. Translating it yields CASSNSGTPSSGNT. The whole CDR3 protein reads CASSNSGTPSSGNTIYF.

A remark on this clone: From the germline J gene comes the end of the CDR3, since the read stops 3 residues before it. The chain employs TRBV19 and TRBJ2-7, with 7 bases matching TRBD1. V gave up 3 bases and J gave up 0 bases; unmatched junction bases: 2. The CDR3 sequence is 14 residues long. CDR1 and CDR2 from the germline V gene are LNHDA and SQIVND (reference sequence). The CDR3 bases that were read are TGTGCCAGTAGTATGACAGGGAACTCCTACGAG. It specifies CASSMTGNSYE. The whole CDR3 is CASSMTGNSYEQYF. The full variable domain, rest sourced from reference TRBV19 and TRBJ2-7, is DGGITQSPKYLFRKEGQNVTLSCEQNLNHDAMYWYRQDPGQGLRLIYYSQIVNDFQKGDIAEGYSVSREKKESFPLTVTSAQKNPTAFYLCASSMTGNSYEQYFGPGTRLTVT.

Details on this clone: Read data end 3 residues before the CDR3 end; the end is taken from the germline J gene. The sample contains more than one DNA sequence encoding this CDR3. The genes are TRBV5-1 and TRBJ1-1, with D perhaps TRBD1 (6 bases). This CDR3 has 14 residues. Germline lookup yields CDR1 SGHRS and CDR2 YFSETQ. V was clipped by 0 bases and J by 3 bases, with 9 bases between them. The sequenced CDR3 bases are TGCGCCAGCAGCTTGGCGGGGGGCTACACTGAA. It is translated as CASSLAGGYTE. The whole CDR3 protein reads CASSLAGGYTEAFF. Together with reference TRBV5-1 and TRBJ1-1, the CDR3 gives the full variable domain: KAGVTQTPRYLIKTRGQQVTLSCSPISGHRSVSWYQQTPGQGLQFLFEYFSETQRNKGNFPGRFSGRQFSNSRSEMNVSTLELGDSALYLCASSLAGGYTEAFFGQGTRLTVV.